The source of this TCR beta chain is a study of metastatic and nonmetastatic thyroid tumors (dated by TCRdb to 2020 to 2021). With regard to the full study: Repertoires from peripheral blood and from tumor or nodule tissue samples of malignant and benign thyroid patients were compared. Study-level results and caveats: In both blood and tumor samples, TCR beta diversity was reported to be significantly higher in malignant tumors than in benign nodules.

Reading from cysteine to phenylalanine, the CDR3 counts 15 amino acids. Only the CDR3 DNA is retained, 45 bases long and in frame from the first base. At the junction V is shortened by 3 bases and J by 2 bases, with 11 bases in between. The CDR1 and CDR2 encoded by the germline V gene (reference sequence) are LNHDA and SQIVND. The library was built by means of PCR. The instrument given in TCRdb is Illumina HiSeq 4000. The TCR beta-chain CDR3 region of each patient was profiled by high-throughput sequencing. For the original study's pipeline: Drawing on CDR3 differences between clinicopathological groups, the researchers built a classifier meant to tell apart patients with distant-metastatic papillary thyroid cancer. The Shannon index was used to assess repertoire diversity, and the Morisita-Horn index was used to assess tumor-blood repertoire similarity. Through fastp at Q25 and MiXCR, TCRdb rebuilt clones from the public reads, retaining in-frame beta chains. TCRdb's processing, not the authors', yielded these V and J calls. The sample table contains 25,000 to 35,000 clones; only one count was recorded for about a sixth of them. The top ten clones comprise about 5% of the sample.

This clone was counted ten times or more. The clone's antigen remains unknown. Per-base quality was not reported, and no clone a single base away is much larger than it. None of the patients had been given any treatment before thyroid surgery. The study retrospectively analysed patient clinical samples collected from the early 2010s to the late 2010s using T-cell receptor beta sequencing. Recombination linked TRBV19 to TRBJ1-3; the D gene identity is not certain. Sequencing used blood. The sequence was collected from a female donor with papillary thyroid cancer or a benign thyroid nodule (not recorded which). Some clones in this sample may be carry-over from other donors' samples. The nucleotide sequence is TGTGCCAGTAGTATCCGGGAAGCAGCTGGAAACACCATATATTTT. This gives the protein CASSIREAAGNTIYF. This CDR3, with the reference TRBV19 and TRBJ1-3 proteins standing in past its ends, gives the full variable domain DGGITQSPKYLFRKEGQNVTLSCEQNLNHDAMYWYRQDPGQGLRLIYYSQIVNDFQKGDIAEGYSVSREKKESFPLTVTSAQKNPTAFYLCASSIREAAGNTIYFGEGSWLTVV.